These 7 T cell receptor beta chains were sequenced from one sample in a study of Graves' ophthalmopathy and Graves' hyperthyroidism. The sequenced template was RNA, covering the TCR beta CDR3 region. The first-round RT-PCR employed HTBI primers together with the Qiagen OneStep RT-PCR kit. A multiplex PCR was then performed as the second round. TCRdb analysed the multiplex PCR reads with MiXCR anew, one entry per CDR3 protein. The sample carries 350,000 to 400,000 distinct CDR3 sequences, about 17% recorded once. Sequenced input: peripheral blood. All receptors derive from a woman aged 18-29 years with Graves' ophthalmopathy.

This clonotype was picked up many times. The chain is built from TRBV5-1 and TRBJ1-1; D is perhaps TRBD1 (5 bases). Germline assignment: CDR1 SGHRS and CDR2 YFSETQ. CDR3 length: 15 residues. Deletions cut 0 bases from V and 5 bases from J, with 14 bases between. CDR3 nucleotide sequence: TGCGCCAGCAGCTTGGCGGGGGGGAAGAAGACTGAAGCTTTCTTT. Its translation is CASSLAGGKKTEAFF.

This clonotype was recorded only once. The CDR3 does not close with the conserved phenylalanine or tryptophan, likely indicating a read error. The chain uses TRBV6-2 or TRBV6-3 and TRBJ2-7; D unclear. Trimming cost V 6 bases and J 0 bases, with 12 bases left between them. Looked up from germline, CDR1 is MNHEY and CDR2 is SVGEGT. This CDR3 is 14 amino acids long. The CDR3, as DNA: TGTGCCAGCAGCTCAGAGCCCGGCTCCTACGAGCAGTACCTC. The encoded protein is CASSSEPGSYEQYL.

This clonotype was picked up many times. V gene TRBV12-3 or TRBV12-4 combines with J gene TRBJ2-3; 8 nucleotides align to TRBD1. This CDR3 region has 15 residues. After removal of 3 bases from V and 1 base from J, the junction contained 3 bases not matched to a gene. The CDR3 bases are TGTGCCAGCAGTTTTGGGACAGGTCGCACAGATACGCAGTATTTT. Translated, it gives CASSFGTGRTDTQYF.

This clonotype was counted at least ten times. V gene TRBV5-1 combines with J gene TRBJ1-5, with 8 bases identical to TRBD1. Unmatched junction bases numbered 12, after V lost 1 base and J lost 3 bases. From germline, CDR1 is SGHRS and CDR2 YFSETQ. The CDR3 is 18 residues long. CDR3 sequence reads: CASSLRRDRYYFNQPQHF. The CDR3 nucleotides read TGCGCCAGCAGCTTGCGCCGGGACAGGTACTATTTCAATCAGCCCCAGCATTTT.

This clonotype has ten or more counts. This chain joins TRBV7-2 and TRBJ2-5; weak D call: TRBD1 (5 bases). The CDR3 length is 14 residues. Between the trimmed V and J ends, which lost 3 bases and 3 bases, there was a span of 11 bases. Germline V CDR1 and CDR2: SGHTA, FQGNSA. The CDR3, as DNA: TGTGCCAGCAGCTTTGATAGGGGCGAAGAGACCCAGTACTTC. Its translation: CASSFDRGEETQYF.

This clonotype was recorded a few times. This rearrangement joins TRBV24-1 to TRBJ2-5; no firm D call. Germline V gene sequence: CDR1 KGHDR, CDR2 SFDVKD. V lost 6 bases to trimming and J lost 4 bases, with 5 bases between them. The CDR3 spans 11 residues. DNA for the CDR3: TGTGCCACCAGTAATGGAGAGACCCAGTACTTC. Amino acid sequence: CATSNGETQYF.

This clonotype was counted at least ten times. The V call is TRBV18, the J call TRBJ1-1; 7 bases are shared with TRBD1. The CDR3 loop spans 14 amino acids. From germline, CDR1 is KGHSH and CDR2 LQKENI. With 0 bases clipped from V and 6 bases from J, the junction kept 4 bases outside the gene matches. The CDR3 is CASSPPQGWAEAFF. The CDR3 DNA sequence: TGTGCCAGCTCACCACCACAGGGGTGGGCTGAAGCTTTCTTT.